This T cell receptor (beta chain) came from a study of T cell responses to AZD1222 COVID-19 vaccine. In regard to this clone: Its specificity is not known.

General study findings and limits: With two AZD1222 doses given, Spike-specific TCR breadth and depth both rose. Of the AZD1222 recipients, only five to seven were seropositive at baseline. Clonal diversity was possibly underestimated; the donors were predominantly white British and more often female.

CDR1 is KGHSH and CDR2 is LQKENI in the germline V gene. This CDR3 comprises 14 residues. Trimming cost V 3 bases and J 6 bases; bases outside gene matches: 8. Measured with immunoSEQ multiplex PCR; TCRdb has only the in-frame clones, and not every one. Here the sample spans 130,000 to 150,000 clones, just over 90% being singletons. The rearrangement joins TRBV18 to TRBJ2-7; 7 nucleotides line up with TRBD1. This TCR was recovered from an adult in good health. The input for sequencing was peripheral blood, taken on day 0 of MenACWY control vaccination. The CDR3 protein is CASSPWDSLIEQYF. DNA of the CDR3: TGTGCCAGCTCACCTTGGGACAGCTTAATCGAGCAGTACTTC.